This T cell receptor (beta chain) was sequenced during a study of human T cells and chemical hapten exposure. Across the whole study: Alopecia areata, totalis or universalis affected patients who were mostly female. TCR yields differed between samples (mainly from small differences in pooled library volume).

Trimming stripped 0 bases from V and 11 bases from J, with 11 bases between. The V gene's germline CDR1 is SGHRS and CDR2 YFSETQ. The CDR3 runs to 12 residues. Per the authors' pipeline: Samples contained a median of about 100,000 TCRs, with a range of 23,224 to 690,600. Using its own MiXCR run on the RACE reads, TCRdb lists one record per CDR3 protein. In this record, the V and J calls reflect TCRdb's handling and not the investigators' own analysis. The repertoire holds 35,000 to 55,000 distinct CDR3 sequences, with 9.5% to 10% as singletons. Specified time point: patch test 2, 6 weeks after DPC sensitization. Sample treatment: therapeutic diphenylcyclopropenone sensitization with weekly scalp DPC. The template was total RNA from unfractionated whole blood. This clonotype was counted ten times or more.

The V and J genes are TRBV5-1 and TRBJ1-1; D remains ambiguous. Sequenced here: whole blood, sampled in connection with sensitization to the hapten diphenylcyclopropenone (DPC). The source of this sequence is a woman in her 30s with alopecia areata. Some clones in this sample may be carry-over from other donors' samples. DNA for the CDR3: TGCGCCAGCAGCTTGGATCCTGGGGTCGCTTTCTTT. This gives the protein CASSLDPGVAFF.